Following are 27 T cell receptor beta chains from one sample sequenced in a study of naive and memory T cell subsets. Two oligonucleotides, mixed equimolar, formed the beta constant-region primer covering TRBC1 and TRBC2. TCRdb processed the UMI-ligation and nested PCR reads anew with MiXCR; each CDR3 protein has one entry. The table has under 100,000 distinct CDR3 sequences, 7% to 7.5% seen once. Sequenced: central memory CD4+ T cells from blood. The receptors originated from a human donor in good health.

This clonotype was recorded a few times. The genes are TRBV14 and TRBJ2-7, with D perhaps matching TRBD2 (6 bases). CDR1 and CDR2 (germline): SGHDN, FVKESK. The V end was cut by 2 bases, the J end by 3 bases, with 14 bases between. This CDR3 comprises 15 residues. CDR3 coding DNA: TGTGCCAGCAGCCAAATGGGGGACGGGGGCTACGAGCAGTACTTC. Translation gives CASSQMGDGGYEQYF.

The J gene is TRBJ1-6, the V gene TRBV30, with D possibly being TRBD1 (5 bases). Germline V CDR1 and CDR2: GTSNPN, SVGIG (reference sequence). V lost 3 bases and J lost 5, with 17 bases in between. This CDR3 contains 16 residues. CDR3 protein: CAWSFWGNLDNSPLHF. The CDR3, as DNA: TGTGCCTGGAGCTTCTGGGGCAATCTCGATAATTCACCCCTCCACTTT.

Many counts were recorded for this clonotype. The V gene is TRBV20-1, the J gene TRBJ1-2, with TRBD1 as a possible D gene (5 bases). Germline CDR1 DFQATT, CDR2 SNEGSKA (reference sequence). V was clipped by 0 bases and J by 4 bases, with 15 bases between them. The CDR3 contains 15 residues. The CDR3 spells CSARDWGSPSYGYTF. The CDR3 region has the DNA TGCAGTGCTAGAGATTGGGGGAGTCCGAGCTATGGCTACACCTTC.

V and J are TRBV20-1 and TRBJ2-3; D perhaps matches TRBD2 (6 bases). Trimming removed 2 bases at V and 2 bases at J, with 14 bases between. Germline V gene lookup returns CDR1 DFQATT and CDR2 SNEGSKA (reference sequence). This CDR3 region has 15 residues. CDR3 sequence (DNA): TGCAGTGCTAGACGCGACGGGAGAACCACAGATACGCAGTATTTT. Translating it yields CSARRDGRTTDTQYF.

This clonotype was seen more than once but under ten times. V and J are TRBV13 and TRBJ1-1; unclear D gene. CDR3 length equals 13 residues. Per germline, CDR1 PRHDT and CDR2 FYEKMQ (reference sequence). The V end lost 3 bases, the J end lost 4 bases, and 9 bases lay between the germline ends. The CDR3 bases are TGTGCCAGCAGCTTCTATCTCGCCACTGAAGCTTTCTTT. Amino acids: CASSFYLATEAFF.

The chain uses TRBV7-2 and TRBJ2-7; 16 bases agree with TRBD2. The CDR3 extends over 17 amino acids. Germline V gene data show CDR1 as SGHTA and CDR2 as FQGNSA. J gave up 12 bases and V 4 bases, and 15 bases lay outside the gene matches. DNA of the CDR3: TGTGCCAGCAGCTCCCGTATCTCCGGGACTAGCGGGGGGGAAAGGTACTTC. It encodes CASSSRISGTSGGERYF.

The chain combines TRBV28 with TRBJ2-7; D is unclear. Per germline, CDR1 MDHEN and CDR2 SYDVKM. The germline V and J ends were trimmed by 1 base and 6 bases, with 13 bases remaining between them. The CDR3 extends over 14 amino acids. The CDR3 loop reads CASSLLFRKREQYF. CDR3 DNA: TGTGCCAGCAGTTTATTGTTTCGGAAACGCGAGCAGTACTTC. Combining the CDR3 with reference TRBV28 and TRBJ2-7 gives the whole variable domain DVKVTQSSRYLVKRTGEKVFLECVQDMDHENMFWYRQDPGLGLRLIYFSYDVKMKEKGDIPEGYSVSREKKERFSLILESASTNQTSMYLCASSLLFRKREQYFGPGTRLTVT.

This clonotype was counted a few times. The chain combines TRBV11-2 with TRBJ2-7; D not certain. With 5 bases removed from V and 6 bases from J, the gap between germline ends came to 17 bases. CDR1 is SGHAT, CDR2 FQNNGV, per germline. The CDR3 runs to 14 residues. CDR3: CASSPTAASGEQYF. In DNA form, the CDR3 reads TGTGCCAGCAGCCCCACCGCGGCTAGTGGCGAGCAGTACTTC.

This clonotype was counted at least ten times. This chain joins TRBV18 and TRBJ2-1; 12 bases align to TRBD2. Trimming removed 1 base from V and 8 bases from J; junction bases left unmatched: 18. Germline CDR1 is KGHSH and CDR2 is LQKENI. The CDR3 covers 20 residues. For the CDR3, the DNA is TGTGCCAGCTCACCACGGCAGGGTGGACGGACTAGCGGGGAGAGGGATGAGCAGTTCTTC. Protein sequence: CASSPRQGGRTSGERDEQFF.

This clonotype has at least ten counts. The chain employs TRBV20-1 and TRBJ2-5; D unclear. CDR3 length: 12 amino acids. The germline V gene has CDR1 DFQATT and CDR2 SNEGSKA (reference sequence). Deletions cut 6 bases from V and 7 bases from J, with 15 bases between. This CDR3 reads CSAPDSWGTQYF. DNA of the CDR3: TGCAGTGCCCCCGACTCTTGGGGGACCCAGTACTTC.

Only a few counts were recorded for this clonotype. The chain couples TRBV6-2 or TRBV6-3 to TRBJ1-5; D unresolved. There are 15 residues in the CDR3. Trimming removed 2 bases at V and 1 base at J, with 9 bases between. Germline-derived CDR1 and CDR2 are MNHEY and SVGEGT. The CDR3 region has the DNA TGTGCCAGCAGTTACGGCCAGTCGAGCAATCAGCCCCAGCATTTT. It specifies CASSYGQSSNQPQHF.

Ten or more counts support this clonotype. V is TRBV20-1 and J is TRBJ1-1; D unresolved. Trimming took 6 bases from V and 4 from J, leaving 21 bases between them. The CDR3 loop spans 15 amino acids. Germline assignment: CDR1 DFQATT and CDR2 SNEGSKA (reference sequence). The CDR3 coding sequence is TGCAGTGCCAGGAAAAGGAGATCGGGCGGCACTGAAGCTTTCTTT. Translating gives CSARKRRSGGTEAFF.

The table lists this clonotype with many counts. The chain employs TRBV27 and TRBJ2-5; TRBD1 agrees at 7 bases. Germline CDR1 and CDR2: MNHEY and SMNVEV (reference sequence). The length of the CDR3 is 13 residues. The ends lost 9 bases at V and 9 bases at J; junction bases unmatched: 13. CDR3 region: CASSRQGRSSQYF. As DNA, the CDR3 is TGTGCCAGTTCCAGACAGGGCCGATCCTCCCAGTACTTC.

This clonotype was detected many times. J is TRBJ2-2 and V is TRBV30; D is perhaps TRBD1 (5 bases). Between the trimmed V and J ends, which lost 2 bases and 4 bases, there was a span of 11 bases. The length of the CDR3 is 14 residues. The germline V gene has CDR1 GTSNPN and CDR2 SVGIG (reference sequence). CDR3 region: CAWSMGLSTGELFF. The CDR3 bases are TGTGCCTGGAGTATGGGGCTCTCCACCGGGGAGCTGTTTTTT.

This clonotype has at least ten counts. This chain uses TRBV24-1 with TRBJ2-1; 10 bases agree with TRBD1. Germline values: CDR1 KGHDR, CDR2 SFDVKD. The CDR3 totals 16 residues. Trimming removed 6 bases from V and 5 bases from J; junction bases left unmatched: 9. The CDR3 DNA follows: TGTGCCACCAGTCAGGGCGGGACAGGGGCCGACAATGAGCAGTTCTTC. This codes for CATSQGGTGADNEQFF.

This clonotype occurred many times. The rearrangement uses TRBV7-2 and TRBJ2-7, with 8 bases matching TRBD1. Germline CDR1 is SGHTA and CDR2 is FQGNSA. V gave up 5 bases and J gave up 0 bases; unmatched junction bases: 6. The CDR3 contains 15 residues. CDR3 nucleotides: TGTGCCAGCAGCGCCCGGGACAGGAGCTCCTACGAGCAGTACTTC. Translating gives CASSARDRSSYEQYF.

Regarding this clonotype: This clone may be a read error of a much larger clone one base away. The V and J genes are TRBV19 and TRBJ1-1; possibly TRBD1 for D (6 bases). The CDR3 is 15 residues long. Per the germline V gene, CDR1 is LNHDA and CDR2 is SQIVND (reference sequence). V was pared by 6 bases and J by 0 bases, with 14 bases between. CDR3 residues: CASRVEGHMNTEAFF. CDR3 in DNA: TGTGCCAGTAGGGTGGAGGGACACATGAACACTGAAGCTTTCTTT.

This clonotype was seen a handful of times. The chain couples TRBV24-1 to TRBJ2-7, with TRBD1 matching 11 bases. With 7 bases clipped from V and 6 bases from J, the junction kept 7 bases outside the gene matches. The CDR3 is 14 residues long. The germline V gene encodes CDR1 KGHDR and CDR2 SFDVKD. The CDR3 bases are TGTGCCACCAGCGGGACAGGGGGTATGTCCGAGCAGTACTTC. Residues: CATSGTGGMSEQYF.

This chain links TRBV18 with TRBJ2-3, with D perhaps TRBD1 (7 bases). The CDR3 covers 15 residues. V shed 1 base and J shed 11 bases, with 19 bases lying between them. Germline CDR1 is KGHSH and CDR2 is LQKENI. CDR3 in DNA: TGTGCCAGCTCACCACTGGAGGGGGCGCGATCTTGGCAGTATTTT. It encodes CASSPLEGARSWQYF. The variable domain in full, with the rest retrieved from reference TRBV18 and TRBJ2-3, is NAGVMQNPRHLVRRRGQEARLRCSPMKGHSHVYWYRQLPEEGLKFMVYLQKENIIDESGMPKERFSAEFPKEGPSILRIQQVVRGDSAAYFCASSPLEGARSWQYFGPGTRLTVL.

This clonotype was recorded at least ten times. The chain employs TRBV2 and TRBJ1-1; weak D call: TRBD1 (6 bases). Between the trimmed V and J ends, which lost 6 bases and 3 bases, there was a span of 14 bases. In germline, CDR1 is SNHLY, CDR2 FYNNEI. The CDR3 sequence is 14 residues long. This CDR3 is CASSGGLRYTEAFF. CDR3 in DNA: TGTGCCAGCAGCGGGGGGCTTAGGTACACTGAAGCTTTCTTT.

Only a few counts were recorded for this clonotype. The J gene is TRBJ2-1, the V gene TRBV28; 8 bases are a match to TRBD1. The germline V gene has CDR1 MDHEN and CDR2 SYDVKM. The CDR3 extends over 15 amino acids. The V gene end was trimmed by 6 bases and the J gene end by 14 bases; junction bases not matched to a gene: 18. Here the CDR3 reads CASRPPTGDRSLEFF. CDR3 in DNA: TGTGCCAGCAGACCCCCGACAGGGGATCGGTCCCTGGAGTTCTTC.

This clonotype was seen many times. V is TRBV3-1 and J is TRBJ1-2; weak D call: TRBD1 (6 bases). The V and J ends lost 3 bases and 7 bases respectively, with 9 bases between them. The CDR3 has 12 residues. Germline V CDR1 and CDR2: LGHDT, YNNKEL (reference sequence). The CDR3 DNA reads TGTGCCAGCAGCCAGGGGGCCGGTGGCTACACCTTC. Translating gives CASSQGAGGYTF. The full variable domain, its missing parts supplied by reference TRBV3-1 and TRBJ1-2, is DTAVSQTPKYLVTQMGNDKSIKCEQNLGHDTMYWYKQDSKKFLKIMFSYNNKELIINETVPNRFSPKSPDKAHLNLHINSLELGDSAVYFCASSQGAGGYTFGSGTRLTVV.

This clonotype appeared many times. This chain joins TRBV12-3 or TRBV12-4 and TRBJ1-4; D is unclear. The CDR3 is 13 amino acids. Trimming stripped 1 base from V and 12 bases from J, with 12 bases between. CDR3 protein: CASSLGPKLELFF. As DNA, the CDR3 is TGTGCCAGCAGTTTAGGTCCGAAGCTCGAACTGTTTTTT.

This chain uses TRBV4-3 with TRBJ1-1; possible D gene TRBD1, 5 bases. CDR3 length equals 15 residues. V shed 7 bases and J shed 2 bases, with 17 bases lying between them. Germline V gene lookup returns CDR1 LGHNA and CDR2 YSLEER. CDR3: CASKSSQASNTEAFF. The CDR3 nucleotides are TGCGCCAGCAAATCCTCACAGGCTAGCAACACTGAAGCTTTCTTT.

V and J are TRBV6-2 or TRBV6-3 and TRBJ2-1; tentative D call: TRBD2 (6 bases). Per germline, CDR1 MNHEY and CDR2 SVGEGT. The CDR3 is 14 amino acids. V gave up 10 bases and J gave up 8 bases, with 21 bases separating them. The CDR3 loop reads CATKLRRGLDEQFF. The CDR3 coding sequence is TGTGCCACAAAATTACGACGGGGGTTGGATGAGCAGTTCTTC.

This clonotype was counted a few times. The rearrangement uses TRBV6-6 and TRBJ2-7; possibly TRBD1 for D (6 bases). The V gene's germline CDR1 is MNHNY and CDR2 SVGAGI (reference sequence). This CDR3 comprises 14 residues. V was cut by 5 bases and J by 1 base, with 12 bases left in between. The CDR3 loop is CASSASRGSYEQYF. The CDR3 nucleotides read TGTGCCAGCAGTGCATCTAGGGGGTCCTACGAGCAGTACTTC.

The rearrangement uses TRBV20-1 and TRBJ1-1; D ambiguous. The CDR3 is 11 amino acids. V shed 1 base and J shed 9 bases, with 9 bases lying between them. CDR1 DFQATT and CDR2 SNEGSKA come from the germline V gene (reference sequence). CDR3 in amino acids: CSARGSRQAFF. DNA of the CDR3: TGCAGTGCTAGAGGGTCCAGGCAAGCTTTCTTT.